The following is a TCR beta chain sequence with its context. The target of this receptor is not known. No clone much larger than this one lies a single base away; base qualities are absent. Taken from the germline V gene (reference sequence), the CDR1 and CDR2 loops are DFQATT and SNEGSKA. Unmatched junction bases come to 7, with V trimmed by 6 bases and J by 5 bases. The CDR3 starts with the cysteine, ends with the phenylalanine, and has 15 residues. The kept DNA is CDR3 alone, 45 bases in frame from the first base. This specimen belongs to a study of identical twins (dated by TCRdb to about 2016). About the full investigation: To test whether fetal clonotypes persist, this study deep-sequenced TCR alpha and beta repertoires from monozygotic twins, from unrelated adults of various ages, and from cord blood. To rule out contamination, the twin experiments were replicated at different times with different library preparation protocols.

Libraries were built with 5' RACE. Sequencing took place on an Illumina HiSeq 2000. Template switching added a universal primer binding site, and the final cDNA carried a unique molecular identifier that allowed TCR cDNA molecules to be counted accurately. First-strand cDNA for TCR alpha and beta chains was synthesized from specific primers in the conserved constant-segment region. Each cDNA library was double barcoded, with a SMART-Mk sample barcode plus Illumina barcodes, to control for contamination. TruSeq adapter sequences, together with Illumina sample barcodes, were added in two successive PCR steps. The Illumina HiSeq platform was used with custom primers to sequence TCR alpha and beta cDNA libraries. Per the authors' processing: Unique molecular identifiers were extracted from raw reads with MiGEC, and CDR3 positions were determined with MiXCR. For each individual, recombination models were inferred using an EM algorithm with the repgenHMM and IGoR tools. The analysis of shared clonotypes was done with the tcR package in R, with sharing normalized by the product of cloneset sizes. To study raw recombination free of thymic and clonal selection effects, out-of-frame nonproductive sequences were analyzed. TCRdb reprocessed the public reads (quality trimming at Q25 with fastp, clone calling with MiXCR) and kept in-frame beta chains. All rows with the same CDR3 protein become a single entry with the most common DNA and genes. These V and J calls rely on TCRdb rather than the paper's analysis. The sample table contains around 690,000 distinct CDR3 sequences; only one count was recorded for about 20% of them. The ten largest clones represent 4% to 5.5% of the sample.

General study outcomes and caveats: In beta out-of-frame sequences, excess twin sharing was weaker, because having fewer shared sequences lowered the signal-to-noise ratio. Fewer insertions were carried by abundant cord blood beta clonotypes; a weaker similar trend was observed in young adult naive repertoires, while no such trend was observed in memory repertoires. Zero-insertion analyses could be partly confounded by invariant T cells such as MAIT and iNKT, although diverse VJ usage argued against such confounding for most clonotypes. Out-of-frame TCR alpha sequences shared between twins showed an excess of low generation-probability sequences compared with coincidental sharing between unrelated individuals. Conclusions relied on cross-sectional statistical analysis, since the same donors could not be followed over many years. Recombination models systematically underestimated out-of-frame TCR alpha sharing in monozygotic twins but agreed with sharing between unrelated individuals.

Only healthy Caucasian donors were included. The twin cohort consisted of three pairs of female monozygotic twins, all aged 18 to 29 years. RNA for TCR libraries was isolated from peripheral blood mononuclear cells. These data were also reused for a study on T cells expressing NK-cell markers. Taken from the second paper: Three sorted T-cell subsets (CD3+CD56+NKG2C+, CD3+CD56+NKG2C- and CD3+CD56-NKG2C+) from fewer than 10 donors had their TCR beta-chain repertoires profiled. Seven of the eight sequenced donors were HCMV-seropositive and one was HCMV-seronegative. In several experiments an anti-gammadeltaTCR antibody was added to restrict sorting to alphabetaTCR-expressing T cells. For five or six donors, the dominant CD3+CD56+NKG2C+ clonotypes were among the top 10 CD8+ clonotypes and accounted for about 1.0-7.0% of CD8+ T cells. Those dominant clonotypes were again the most abundant among CD3+CD56-NKG2C+ cells in a handful of donors, at about 28.3-65%. Whether the expanded NKG2C-expressing T cell clones were specific for HCMV antigens remained unclear. Randomly selected healthy volunteers, three men and five women, were used as the eight sequenced donors. To determine HCMV serostatus, a commercial ELISA kit was used to detect HCMV-specific IgG in serum. For over five donors, bulk peripheral blood T-cell repertoires were also sequenced from unsorted PBMC. Reads were demultiplexed and grouped by UMI with MIGEC, and clonotypes were assembled and quantified with MiTCR. To exclude erroneous sequences, only TCR cDNA sequences supported by at least two reads were retained. The tcR package was used for downstream repertoire analysis, with clonotypes matched between fractions based on CDR3 nucleotide sequence plus V segment. VDJmatch was used to annotate antigen specificity against VDJdb, with one amino acid substitution in CDR3 permitted.

The sample comprised PBMCs. The source is a woman aged 18-30 years in good health. The rearranged segments are TRBV20-1 and TRBJ2-5, and TRBD2 matches 15 of the central bases. Read as DNA, the sequence is TGCAGTGCAAAGACCGGGACTAGCGGGGGGGAGACCCAGTACTTC. Protein translation: CSAKTGTSGGETQYF.